The T cell receptor (beta chain) described here comes from a study of OX40 agonist ivuxolimab in advanced cancers. In the study overall: Treatment of patients was with ivuxolimab, an agonistic anti-OX40 (CD134) antibody.

This clone was seen only once. This CDR3 has 14 residues. J lost 4 bases, V lost 6 bases, and 5 bases had no gene match. Sequencing used immunoSEQ multiplex PCR; TCRdb keeps in-frame clones, though not all of them. Of under 90,000 clones listed, roughly 91% are singletons. The chain links TRBV23-1 to TRBJ2-3, with 9 bases matching TRBD1. TRBV23-1 belongs to the ORF category, with a function that is uncertain. This clonotype was sampled from an adult with an advanced solid tumor such as melanoma, head and neck, liver or kidney cancer. Specimen: CD4+ or CD8+ T cells sorted from blood, collected in a trial of the OX40 agonist ivuxolimab. Here the CDR3 reads CASRRTGEADTQYF. CDR3 nucleotides: TGCGCCAGCAGGCGGACAGGGGAGGCAGATACGCAGTATTTT.